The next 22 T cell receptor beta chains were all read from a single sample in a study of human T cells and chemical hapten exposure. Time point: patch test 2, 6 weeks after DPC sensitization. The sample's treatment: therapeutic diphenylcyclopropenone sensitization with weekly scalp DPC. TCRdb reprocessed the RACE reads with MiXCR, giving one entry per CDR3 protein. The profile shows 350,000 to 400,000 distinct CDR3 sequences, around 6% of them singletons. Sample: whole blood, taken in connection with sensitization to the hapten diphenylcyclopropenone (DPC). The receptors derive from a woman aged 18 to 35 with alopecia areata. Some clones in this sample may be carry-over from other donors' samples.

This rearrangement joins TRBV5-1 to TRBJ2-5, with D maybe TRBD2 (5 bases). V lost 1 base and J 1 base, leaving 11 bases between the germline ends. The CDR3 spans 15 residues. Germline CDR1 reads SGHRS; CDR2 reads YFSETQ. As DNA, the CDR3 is TGCGCCAGCAGCTTGCTAGCCTCCCGCCAAGAGACCCAGTACTTC. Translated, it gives CASSLLASRQETQYF.

The CDR3 sequence: CSVVRDRGETQYF. The CDR3, as DNA: TGCAGCGTTGTAAGGGACCGTGGGGAGACCCAGTACTTC. The genes are TRBV29-1 and TRBJ2-5; D may correspond to TRBD1 or TRBD2 (5 bases each). V lost 4 bases and J 5 bases, leaving 14 bases between the germline ends. From germline, CDR1 is SQVTM and CDR2 ANQGSEA. The CDR3 runs to 13 residues.

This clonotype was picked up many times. The chain's CDR3 is CASSLGQGGNSPLHF. The CDR3 region has the DNA TGCGCCAGCAGCTTGGGCCAGGGAGGTAATTCACCCCTCCACTTT. The chain employs TRBV5-1 and TRBJ1-6; possibly TRBD1 for D (5 bases). The CDR3 totals 15 residues. CDR1 and CDR2 (germline): SGHRS, YFSETQ. With 0 bases removed from V and 6 bases from J, the gap between germline ends came to 10 bases.

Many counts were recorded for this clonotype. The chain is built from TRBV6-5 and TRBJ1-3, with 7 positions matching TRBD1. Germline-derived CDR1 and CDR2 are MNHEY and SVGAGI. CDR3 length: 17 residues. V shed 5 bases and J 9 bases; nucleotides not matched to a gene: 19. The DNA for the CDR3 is TGTGCCAGCAGTCCCCTAGAAGGGCAGGGGGAGCCCGGCACCATATATTTT. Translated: CASSPLEGQGEPGTIYF.

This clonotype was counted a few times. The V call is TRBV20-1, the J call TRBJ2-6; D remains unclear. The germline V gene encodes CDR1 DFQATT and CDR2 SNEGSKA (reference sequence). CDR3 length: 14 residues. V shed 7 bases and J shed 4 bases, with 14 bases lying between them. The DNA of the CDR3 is TGCAGTGTCTCGCGAGCCTCCGGGGCCAACGTCCTGACTTTC. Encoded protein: CSVSRASGANVLTF.

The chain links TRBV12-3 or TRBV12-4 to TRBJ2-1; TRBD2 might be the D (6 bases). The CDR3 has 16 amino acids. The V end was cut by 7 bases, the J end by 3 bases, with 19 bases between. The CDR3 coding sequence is TGTGCCAGCACCATTTCGGGAAGGGAGGTCTACAATGAGCAGTTCTTC. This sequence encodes CASTISGREVYNEQFF.

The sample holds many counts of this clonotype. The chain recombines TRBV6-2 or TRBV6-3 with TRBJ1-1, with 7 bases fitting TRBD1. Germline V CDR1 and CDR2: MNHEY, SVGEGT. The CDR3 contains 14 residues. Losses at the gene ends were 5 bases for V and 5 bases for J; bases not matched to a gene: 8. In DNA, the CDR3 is TGTGCCAGCAGTAACCCGACAGGGAGGACTGAAGCTTTCTTT. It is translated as CASSNPTGRTEAFF.

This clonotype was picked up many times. In nucleotides, the CDR3 is TGTGCCATCAAGCTGACAGGGGGGAATTCACCCCTCCACTTT. It codes for CAIKLTGGNSPLHF. V usage is TRBV10-3 and J usage is TRBJ1-6, with 9 bases lining up with TRBD1. CDR1 ENHRY and CDR2 SYGVKD come from the germline V gene. The length of the CDR3 is 14 residues. V lost 7 bases, J lost 7 bases, and 5 bases stayed unmatched.

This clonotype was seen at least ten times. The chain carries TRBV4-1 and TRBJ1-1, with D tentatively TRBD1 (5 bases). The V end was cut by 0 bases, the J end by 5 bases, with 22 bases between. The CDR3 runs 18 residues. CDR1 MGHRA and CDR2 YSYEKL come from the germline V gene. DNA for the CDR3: TGCGCCAGCAGCCAAGATCCTAACGAGGGACTCTGGGGTACTGAAGCTTTCTTT. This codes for CASSQDPNEGLWGTEAFF.

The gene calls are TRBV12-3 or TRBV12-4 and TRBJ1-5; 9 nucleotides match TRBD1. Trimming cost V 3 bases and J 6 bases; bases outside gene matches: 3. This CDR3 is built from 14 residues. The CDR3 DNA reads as TGTGCCAGCAGTTTGGGACAGGGAGCTCAGCCCCAGCATTTT. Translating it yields CASSLGQGAQPQHF.

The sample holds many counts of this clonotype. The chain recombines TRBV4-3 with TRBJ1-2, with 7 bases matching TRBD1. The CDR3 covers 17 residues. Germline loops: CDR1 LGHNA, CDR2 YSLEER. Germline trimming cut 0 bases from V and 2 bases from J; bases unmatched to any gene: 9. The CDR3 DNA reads TGCGCCAGCAGCCAAGATTATACAGGGGTGGCGAACTATGGCTACACCTTC. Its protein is CASSQDYTGVANYGYTF.

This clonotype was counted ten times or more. The CDR3 bases are TGTGCCAGCAACCGAGTCGCCCCGAACACCGGGGAGCTGTTTTTT. Amino acids: CASNRVAPNTGELFF. The rearrangement links TRBV7-2 to TRBJ2-2, with D uncertain. Trimming cost V 7 bases and J 0 bases, with 12 bases left between them. The V gene's germline CDR1 is SGHTA and CDR2 FQGNSA. The CDR3 loop spans 15 amino acids.

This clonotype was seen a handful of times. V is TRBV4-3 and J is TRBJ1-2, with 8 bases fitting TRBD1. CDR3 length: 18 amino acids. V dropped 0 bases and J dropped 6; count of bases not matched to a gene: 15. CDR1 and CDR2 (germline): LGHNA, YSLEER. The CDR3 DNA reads TGCGCCAGCAGCCAAGATTGGAGGCAGGACCCAGGGGGCGATGGCTACACCTTC. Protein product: CASSQDWRQDPGGDGYTF.

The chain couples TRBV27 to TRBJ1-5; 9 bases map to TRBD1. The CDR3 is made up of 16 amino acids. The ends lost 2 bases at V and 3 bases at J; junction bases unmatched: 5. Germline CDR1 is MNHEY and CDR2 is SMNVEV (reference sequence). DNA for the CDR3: TGTGCCAGCAGTTTAAGGGGGACAGGGATCAATCAGCCCCAGCATTTT. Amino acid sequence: CASSLRGTGINQPQHF.

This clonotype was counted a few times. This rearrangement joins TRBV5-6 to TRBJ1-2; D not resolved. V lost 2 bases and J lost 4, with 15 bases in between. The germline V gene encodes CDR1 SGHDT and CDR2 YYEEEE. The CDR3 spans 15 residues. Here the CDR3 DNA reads TGTGCCAGCAGCTTAAGAGGTATCGGAGGCTATGGCTACACCTTC. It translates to CASSLRGIGGYGYTF.

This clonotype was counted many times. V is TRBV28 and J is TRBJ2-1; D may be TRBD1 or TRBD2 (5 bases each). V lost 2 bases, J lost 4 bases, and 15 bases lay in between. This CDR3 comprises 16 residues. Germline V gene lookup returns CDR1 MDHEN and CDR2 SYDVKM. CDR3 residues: CASSLLGERPYNEQFF. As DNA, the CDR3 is TGTGCCAGCAGTTTACTGGGGGAGAGGCCTTACAATGAGCAGTTCTTC.

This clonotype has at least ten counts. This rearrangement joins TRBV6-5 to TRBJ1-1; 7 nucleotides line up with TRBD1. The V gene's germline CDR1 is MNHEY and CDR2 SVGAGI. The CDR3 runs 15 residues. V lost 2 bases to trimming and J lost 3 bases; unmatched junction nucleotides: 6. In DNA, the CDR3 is TGTGCCAGCAGTTACCAACAGGGGTCCTACACTGAAGCTTTCTTT. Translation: CASSYQQGSYTEAFF.

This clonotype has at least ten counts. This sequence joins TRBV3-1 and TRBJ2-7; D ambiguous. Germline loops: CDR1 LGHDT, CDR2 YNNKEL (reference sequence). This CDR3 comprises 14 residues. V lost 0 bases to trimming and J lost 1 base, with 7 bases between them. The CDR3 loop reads CASSQEGKSYEQYF. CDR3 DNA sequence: TGTGCCAGCAGCCAAGAGGGGAAATCCTACGAGCAGTACTTC.

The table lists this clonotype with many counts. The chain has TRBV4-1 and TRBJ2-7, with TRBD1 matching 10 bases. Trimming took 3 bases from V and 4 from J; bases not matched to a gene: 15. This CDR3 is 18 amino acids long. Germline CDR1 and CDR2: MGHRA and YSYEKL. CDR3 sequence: CASSHPTGLGTGEYEQYF. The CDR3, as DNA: TGCGCCAGCAGCCATCCTACCGGGCTCGGGACAGGGGAATACGAGCAGTACTTC.

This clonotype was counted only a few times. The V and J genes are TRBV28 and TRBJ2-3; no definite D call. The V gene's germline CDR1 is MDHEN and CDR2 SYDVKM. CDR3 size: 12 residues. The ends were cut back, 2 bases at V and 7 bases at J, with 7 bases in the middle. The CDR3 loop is CASSLAWNTQYF. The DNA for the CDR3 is TGTGCCAGCAGTTTAGCTTGGAATACGCAGTATTTT.

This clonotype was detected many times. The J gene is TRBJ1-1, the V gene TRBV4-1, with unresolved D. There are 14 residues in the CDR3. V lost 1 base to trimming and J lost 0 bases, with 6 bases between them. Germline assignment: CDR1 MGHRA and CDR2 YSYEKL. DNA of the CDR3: TGCGCCAGCAGCCAAGTTGTCTTGAACACTGAAGCTTTCTTT. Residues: CASSQVVLNTEAFF.

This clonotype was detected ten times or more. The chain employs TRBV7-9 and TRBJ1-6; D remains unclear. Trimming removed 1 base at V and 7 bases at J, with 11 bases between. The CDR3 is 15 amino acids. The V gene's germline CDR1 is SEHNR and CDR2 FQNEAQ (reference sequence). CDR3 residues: CASSLGLSTNSPLHF. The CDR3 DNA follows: TGTGCCAGCAGCTTAGGGTTATCTACAAATTCACCCCTCCACTTT. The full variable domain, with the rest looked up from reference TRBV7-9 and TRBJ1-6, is DTGVSQNPRHKITKRGQNVTFRCDPISEHNRLYWYRQTLGQGPEFLTYFQNEAQLEKSRLLSDRFSAERPKGSFSTLEIQRTEQGDSAMYLCASSLGLSTNSPLHFGNGTRLTVT.